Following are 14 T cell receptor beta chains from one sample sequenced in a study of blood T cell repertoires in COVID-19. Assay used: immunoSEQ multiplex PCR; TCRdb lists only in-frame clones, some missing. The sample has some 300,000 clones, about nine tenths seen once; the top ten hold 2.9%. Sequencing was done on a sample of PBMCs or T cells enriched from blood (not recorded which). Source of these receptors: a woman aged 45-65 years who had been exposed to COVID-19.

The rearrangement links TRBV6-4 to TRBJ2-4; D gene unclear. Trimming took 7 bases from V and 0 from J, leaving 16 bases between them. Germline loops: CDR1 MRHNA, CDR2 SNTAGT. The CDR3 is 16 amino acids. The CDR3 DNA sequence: TGTGCCAGCAATCCCTCAGTCGTTCTAGCCAAAAACATTCAGTACTTC. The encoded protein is CASNPSVVLAKNIQYF.

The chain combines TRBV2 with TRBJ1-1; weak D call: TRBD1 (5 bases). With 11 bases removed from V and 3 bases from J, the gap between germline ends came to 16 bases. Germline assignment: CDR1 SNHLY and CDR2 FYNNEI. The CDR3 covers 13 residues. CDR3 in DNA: TGTGCCGGGGGACTCAATGGGCACACTGAAGCTTTCTTT. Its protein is CAGGLNGHTEAFF. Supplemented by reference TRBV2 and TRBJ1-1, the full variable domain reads EPEVTQTPSHQVTQMGQEVILRCVPISNHLYFYWYRQILGQKVEFLVSFYNNEISEKSEIFDDQFSVERPDGSNFTLKIRSTKLEDSAMYFCAGGLNGHTEAFFGQGTRLTVV.

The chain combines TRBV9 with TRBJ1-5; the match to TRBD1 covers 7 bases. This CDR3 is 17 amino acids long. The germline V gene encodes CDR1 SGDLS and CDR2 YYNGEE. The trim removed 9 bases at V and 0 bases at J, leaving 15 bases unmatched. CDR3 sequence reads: CATLLGQTQYSNQPQHF. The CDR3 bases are TGTGCCACATTACTGGGACAGACGCAATATAGCAATCAGCCCCAGCATTTT.

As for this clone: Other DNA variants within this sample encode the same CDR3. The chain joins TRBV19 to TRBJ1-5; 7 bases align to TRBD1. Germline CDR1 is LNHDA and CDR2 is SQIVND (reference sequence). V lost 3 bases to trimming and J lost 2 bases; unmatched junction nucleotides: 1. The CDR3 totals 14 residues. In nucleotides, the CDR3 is TGTGCCAGTAGTATCACAGGGGGCAATCAGCCCCAGCATTTT. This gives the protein CASSITGGNQPQHF.

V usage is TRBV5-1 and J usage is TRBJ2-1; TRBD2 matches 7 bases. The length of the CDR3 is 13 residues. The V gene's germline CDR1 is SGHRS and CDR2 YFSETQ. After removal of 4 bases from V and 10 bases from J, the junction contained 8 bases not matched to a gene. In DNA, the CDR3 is TGCGCCAGCAGCCCCGGAACTAGCGAAGAGCAGTTCTTC. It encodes CASSPGTSEEQFF. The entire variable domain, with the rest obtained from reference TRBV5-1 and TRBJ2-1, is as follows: KAGVTQTPRYLIKTRGQQVTLSCSPISGHRSVSWYQQTPGQGLQFLFEYFSETQRNKGNFPGRFSGRQFSNSRSEMNVSTLELGDSALYLCASSPGTSEEQFFGPGTRLTVL.

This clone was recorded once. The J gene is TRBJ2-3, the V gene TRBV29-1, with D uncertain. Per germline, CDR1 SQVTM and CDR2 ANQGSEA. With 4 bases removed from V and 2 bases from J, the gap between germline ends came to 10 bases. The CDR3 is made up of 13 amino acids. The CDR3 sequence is CSVGKDFTDTQYF. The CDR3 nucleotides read TGCAGCGTTGGGAAAGACTTCACAGATACGCAGTATTTT.

CDR3 nucleotides: TGTGCCAGAAGCTTAGAACGGCGGCGTACAGGGAGTTATAGCAATCAGCCCCAGCATTTT. It is translated as CARSLERRRTGSYSNQPQHF. V usage is TRBV7-5 and J usage is TRBJ1-5; whether TRBD1, the table's D call, matches the DNA was not checked. TRBV7-5 is a listed pseudogene. CDR3 length equals 20 residues.

The CDR3 here is CASRAPPTDTQYF. The CDR3 bases are TGTGCCAGCAGGGCACCTCCCACAGATACGCAGTATTTT. This chain links TRBV5-5 with TRBJ2-3; D gene ambiguous. Deletions cut 5 bases from V and 2 bases from J, with 9 bases between. The CDR3 covers 13 residues. CDR1 and CDR2 (germline): SGHKS, YYEKEE (reference sequence).

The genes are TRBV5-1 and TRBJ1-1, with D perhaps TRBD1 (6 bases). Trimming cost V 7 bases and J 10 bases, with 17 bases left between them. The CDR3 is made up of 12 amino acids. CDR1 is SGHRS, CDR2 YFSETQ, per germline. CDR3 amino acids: CASGSLGQRAFF. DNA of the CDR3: TGCGCCAGCGGGTCGTTAGGACAGCGAGCTTTCTTT.

The CDR3 loop is CASSPAIEGLYEQYF. In DNA, the CDR3 is TGTGCCAGCTCACCAGCAATAGAGGGACTGTACGAGCAGTACTTC. The chain carries TRBV18 and TRBJ2-7; a weak D match, TRBD2 (6 bases). V was clipped by 2 bases and J by 4 bases, with 15 bases between them. The CDR3 has 15 amino acids. The germline CDR1 and CDR2 sequences are KGHSH and LQKENI.

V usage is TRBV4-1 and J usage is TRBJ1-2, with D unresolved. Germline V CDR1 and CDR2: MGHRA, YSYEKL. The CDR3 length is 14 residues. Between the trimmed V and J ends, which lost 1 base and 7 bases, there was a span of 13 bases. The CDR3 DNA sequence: TGCGCCAGCAGCCAAGGGGCGGGATCTGGTGGCTACACCTTC. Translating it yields CASSQGAGSGGYTF.

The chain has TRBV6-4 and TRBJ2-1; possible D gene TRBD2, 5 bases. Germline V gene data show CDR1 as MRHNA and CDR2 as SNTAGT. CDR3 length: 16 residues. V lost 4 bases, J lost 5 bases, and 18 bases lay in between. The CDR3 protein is CASSGGRERGDNEQFF. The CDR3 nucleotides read TGTGCCAGCAGTGGTGGTCGGGAACGGGGAGACAATGAGCAGTTCTTC.

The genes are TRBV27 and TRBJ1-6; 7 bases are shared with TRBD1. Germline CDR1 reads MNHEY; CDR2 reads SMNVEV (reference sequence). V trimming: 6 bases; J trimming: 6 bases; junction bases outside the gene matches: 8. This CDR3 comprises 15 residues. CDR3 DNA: TGTGCCAGCAGAAGAGGGACAGAACCTAATTCACCCCTCCACTTT. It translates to CASRRGTEPNSPLHF.

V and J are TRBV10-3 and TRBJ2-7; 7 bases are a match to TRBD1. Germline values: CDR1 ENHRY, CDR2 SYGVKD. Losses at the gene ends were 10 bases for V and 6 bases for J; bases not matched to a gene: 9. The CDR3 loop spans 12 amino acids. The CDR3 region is CATGAGTAEQYF. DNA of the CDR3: TGTGCCACCGGGGCCGGGACAGCCGAGCAGTACTTC.